This T cell receptor beta chain is drawn from a study of T cells in Graves' hyperthyroidism and ophthalmopathy (dated by TCRdb to the late 2010s). For context, the study as a whole: Peripheral blood was collected at initial diagnosis, before any treatment. The paper describes TCR Vbeta CDR3 sequencing of 120 to 150 peripheral blood samples, made up of 43 ophthalmopathy patients, approximately 76 hyperthyroidism patients and 17 progressor patients. To identify distinguishing TCR V-J signatures, a discovery cohort of around 100 patients was used, comprising 43 with Graves' ophthalmopathy and around 60 with stable Graves' hyperthyroidism. Prospective prediction of ophthalmopathy was tested in an independent validation cohort consisting of 18 hyperthyroidism patients and approximately 16 patients who later progressed to ophthalmopathy. The roughly 91 discovery patients were randomly divided into training and test sets at a 7:3 ratio. After blood sampling, hyperthyroidism patients were treated with methimazole at a starting dose of 30 mg daily, and ophthalmopathy patients were treated with high-dose intravenous methylprednisolone. The study also compared thyroid tissue and blood T-cell repertoires from over 5 Graves' hyperthyroidism patients.

Trimming leaves V shorter by 3 bases and J shorter by 9 bases, with the junction holding 9 bases beyond the gene matches. Counted from cysteine to phenylalanine, this CDR3 has 16 amino acids. The retained sequence is limited to the CDR3, 48 bases, with the frame set at the first base. CDR1 and CDR2, per the germline V gene, are MNHNS and SASEGT. Ophthalmopathy patients had moderately to severely active disease, Clinical Activity Score of at least 3, NOSPECS grade of at least 4, and duration under 3 months. Exclusion was applied to patients with uncontrolled infections, other autoimmune diseases, pregnancy or lactation. Diagnoses were based on clinical symptoms, serum thyroxine and TRAb, thyroid ultrasound and orbital computed tomography. PBMCs were isolated from approximately 10 ml of fresh peripheral blood by Ficoll-Paque density gradient centrifugation. Total RNA was extracted using Trizol reagent, and RNA quality was assessed on an Agilent 2100 Bioanalyzer.

Amplification of TCR beta CDR3 regions was carried out from RNA transcripts. The TCR CDR3 was subjected to a first round of RT-PCR using the HTBI primer set and the Qiagen OneStep RT-PCR kit. Libraries were constructed in a second round of multiplex PCR, after which size selection and purification were carried out. Libraries were sequenced paired-end with 100 bp reads on an Illumina HiSeq2000. As for the original processing: SOAPnuke was used to process the raw data, with reads discarded if the reads contained adapters or uncalled bases, had a mean Phred below 15, or lacked an exact constant-primer or identifier match. High-quality paired reads were merged with COPE v1.2.5, and unique nucleotide sequences were defined as clonotypes. MiTCR v1.1 was used to align the clonotypes against IMGT TRBV, TRBD and TRBJ reference segments. Analysis was restricted to V-J combinations with a frequency above 0.0001, which covered just over 98% of repertoires. The TCS score was defined as F50 (clonal expansion) divided by E x V (chaos), with BLOSUM62-based TCRdist calculated between CDR3 peptides within each V-J. Welch's t-statistics and random forest reduced roughly 500 V-J features to fewer than 15, which were used in a naive Bayes classifier (R e1071). TCRdb trimmed the raw reads at Q25, called clones with MiXCR and kept productive beta chains. CDR3 protein sequences are deduplicated, and each keeps its most common genes and DNA. The V and J calls and clone size are TCRdb's, not the authors'. In all, the sample holds approximately 400,000 distinct CDR3 sequences, and 15% to 20% of those were seen once. Jointly, the top ten make up around two fifths of the sample.

Ten or more counts support this clonotype. Its binding antigen is unknown. Base-call qualities are not available, and no considerably larger clone is one nucleotide away. Study-wide conclusions, independent of this receptor: Most expanded thyroid clonotypes (frequency above 0.001) were also found in blood, which suggests that blood repertoires may mirror thyroid immune responses. In cross-validation, a model built on a 13 V-J signature told ophthalmopathy apart from stable hyperthyroidism with approximately 90% sensitivity and about 81% specificity, and in testing the same model reached 80%/75%. In validation, progression to ophthalmopathy was predicted by the model with nearly 71% sensitivity and 72% to 85% specificity, a median of roughly 6 months before onset. Sample size was not statistically predetermined, and blinding of investigators to group allocation was not performed.

Sequenced material: blood. This TCR was recovered from a man aged 18 to 30 with Graves' ophthalmopathy. The V and J segments used are TRBV6-1 and TRBJ1-6, and 9 junctional nucleotides match TRBD1. The encoded CDR3 is CASSDRPGQGGSPLHF. Here is the DNA: TGTGCCAGCAGTGATCGGCCGGGACAGGGAGGTTCACCCCTCCACTTT.